The rows below give T cell receptor beta chains drawn from one sample of a study of T cells in Graves' hyperthyroidism and ophthalmopathy. TCRdb re-derived calls from the multiplex PCR reads in MiXCR, one entry per CDR3 protein. The table lists 600,000 to 900,000 distinct CDR3 sequences, roughly 17% of them singletons. The sample taken for sequencing was blood. Source of these receptors: a man in his late teens or twenties with Graves' hyperthyroidism. Both conserved end residues are part of each CDR3. The D gene is left open where the match is weak. The size field is filled for only some rows; it gives once, few, many or a size class.

TGTGCCAGCAGTGTCTCTGGAGGGAGGAATCCACCCCTCCACTTT | CASSVSGGRNPPLHF | NA | TRBJ1-6 | 15 | TRBV2 | NA
TGTGCCAGCCCCTATGGAGGGAGGGGACGGGCCTCCTACGAGCAGTACTTC | CASPYGGRGRASYEQYF | TRBD2 | TRBJ2-7 | 17 | TRBV6-2/TRBV6-3 | few
TGTGCCAGCACTCCGGCGGGGAGTAAGGGCGGGGAGCTGTTTTTT | CASTPAGSKGGELFF | NA | TRBJ2-2 | 15 | TRBV28 | many
TGTGCCAGCAGACGCACAAGACTAGGTTCCTACAATGAGCAGTTCTTC | CASRRTRLGSYNEQFF | NA | TRBJ2-1 | 16 | TRBV28 | few
TGTGCCAGCAGCGTTAGCAGGGTGGAAGCTTTCTTT | CASSVSRVEAFF | NA | TRBJ1-1 | 12 | TRBV7-9 | few
TGCAGCGTGCCGGGACTAGCGGGAGGGACCTACGAGCAGTACTTC | CSVPGLAGGTYEQYF | TRBD2 | TRBJ2-7 | 15 | TRBV29-1 | many
TGTGCCAGCAGTTTGCGGGACCGATACTATAGCAATCAGCCCCAGCATTTT | CASSLRDRYYSNQPQHF | NA | TRBJ1-5 | 17 | TRBV28 | many
TGTGCCAGTTGGGTCAGGACGGCCCGAGGCGGGGAGCTGTTTTTT | CASWVRTARGGELFF | NA | TRBJ2-2 | 15 | TRBV19 | NA
TGTGCCAGCAGTTTTCTTGGCGAAAACTATGGCTACACCTTC | CASSFLGENYGYTF | NA | TRBJ1-2 | 14 | TRBV28 | many
TGTGCTAGTGGACAGGGGTTCACAGATACGCAGTATTTT | CASGQGFTDTQYF | TRBD1 | TRBJ2-3 | 13 | TRBV12-5 | many
TGTGCCAGCAGCTTGGAACAGGCTGAAGGGCGGCAGTTCTTC | CASSLEQAEGRQFF | NA | TRBJ2-1 | 14 | TRBV5-4 | few
TGTGCCAGCAGCTTAGGTTGGTCCTCGGTCTACGAGCAGTACTTC | CASSLGWSSVYEQYF | NA | TRBJ2-7 | 15 | TRBV7-9 | few
TGTGCCAGCACTAGTGGGACAGATACGCAGTATTTT | CASTSGTDTQYF | NA | TRBJ2-3 | 12 | TRBV12-3/TRBV12-4 | few
TGCAGTGCTAGCGGTCCTAGCGGGAGGCTCCAAGAGACCCAGTACTTC | CSASGPSGRLQETQYF | TRBD2 | TRBJ2-5 | 16 | TRBV20-1 | many
TGTGCCAGCATTAGCGGGTCCGTCTCCTACAATGAGCAGTTCTTC | CASISGSVSYNEQFF | TRBD2 | TRBJ2-1 | 15 | TRBV2 | NA
TGCAGTGCCCCACCATGGGGCGCCGGAGGTAGCAATCAGCCCCAGCATTTT | CSAPPWGAGGSNQPQHF | NA | TRBJ1-5 | 17 | TRBV20-1 | many
TGTGCCAGCAGTCAGACACTGGAAGCTTTCTTT | CASSQTLEAFF | NA | TRBJ1-1 | 11 | TRBV28 | many
TGCGCCAGCAGCCCAAGCCCAGGGCTGGAGACCCAGTACTTC | CASSPSPGLETQYF | NA | TRBJ2-5 | 14 | TRBV4-1 | NA
TGTGCCAGCAGCAACAATCAGCCCCAGCATTTT | CASSNNQPQHF | NA | TRBJ1-5 | 11 | TRBV28 | many
TGTGCCAGCAGTTTAGGACAGGGGTTGGCTGAAGCTTTCTTT | CASSLGQGLAEAFF | TRBD1 | TRBJ1-1 | 14 | TRBV27 | few
TGTGCCAGCAGCCGGGGACTAGCGGGAGGTGTCGGACACAATGAGCAGTTCTTC | CASSRGLAGGVGHNEQFF | TRBD2 | TRBJ2-1 | 18 | TRBV7-9 | few
TGCGCCAGCAGCCCCGGGGCAGGGCCAAATGAGCAGTTCTTC | CASSPGAGPNEQFF | NA | TRBJ2-1 | 14 | TRBV5-1 | many
TGTGCCAGCAGCCGTGTAGACAGCCGTAATGAAAAACTGTTTTTT | CASSRVDSRNEKLFF | NA | TRBJ1-4 | 15 | TRBV5-6 | NA
TGCAGCGTCCAGACAGTTAGCAATCAGCCCCAGCATTTT | CSVQTVSNQPQHF | NA | TRBJ1-5 | 13 | TRBV29-1 | NA
TGTGCCACCACGGAGAGGGTAGGCACTGAAGCTTTCTTT | CATTERVGTEAFF | NA | TRBJ1-1 | 13 | TRBV28 | NA